This TCR beta chain was identified during a study of shared clonotypes between healthy human individuals (dated by TCRdb to about 2020). Regarding the complete study: The cohort included a few men and two women between 18 and 49 years of age. For each donor, three plates each were used for CD4 naive and CD4 memory, two plates were used for CD8 naive, and one plate was used for CD8 memory. To estimate repertoire size and how much clonotypes are shared between individuals, the study performed deep sequencing of blood TCR repertoires from 4 to 6 healthy adults. To increase sequencing depth and limit assay-specific biases, different laboratories used diverse techniques to prepare libraries and sequence TCR repertoires. Each donor's leukapheresis produced roughly between roughly 0.85 and 10 billion PBMCs. Overall study results and their limits: Pairwise subsampling indicated that sequencing depth was expected to affect the degree of clonotype sharing among donors. Higher generation probabilities were observed for clonotypes shared by all four sorted-subset donors than for non-shared clonotypes. Incomplete sequencing was indicated by rarefaction of sorted-subset datasets, despite the large sequencing depth. The genetic and exposure-history diversity represented was limited by the small number of donors. Estimated clonotype richness was generally larger for naive than for memory subsets. Approximately 4.8% of naive CD4, 3.5% of naive CD8, about 2.4% of memory CD4, and approximately 0.39% of memory CD8 clonotypes were shared across several donors. Only blood was sampled, and tissue TCR repertoires likely differ from those in blood.

In its sample, this clone was seen a few times. Its antigen is still unknown. Base qualities were left out, and no much larger clone turns up one base away. Donors were healthy HIV-negative adults with no recently reported acute infections or vaccinations. Only Caucasian adults living in Nashville, Tennessee, USA were represented among the donors. Magnetic negative selection was used to enrich CD4+ T cells, after which naive cells were positively selected on CD45RA and the negative fraction became the memory subset. Blood was obtained by leukapheresis, after which PBMCs were separated by Ficoll-Histopaque density gradient centrifugation and cryopreserved in liquid nitrogen vapor phase. Purity and quantity of every magnetically sorted T cell population were checked by analytical flow cytometry. From each sorted fraction, genomic DNA was isolated and quantified by UV absorbance on a Nanodrop 2000c.

The CDR3 covers 15 residues, taking in both the cysteine and the phenylalanine. Solely the CDR3 DNA is kept, with 45 bases framed from the first base. Trimming costs V 4 bases and J 0 bases, and their ends lie 13 bases apart. Per the germline V gene, SQVTM is the CDR1 and ANQGSEA is the CDR2. Using the deep immunoSEQ assay, TCR CDR3 regions were amplified from genomic DNA by multiplex PCR. Extracted genomic DNA from each cell subset was distributed evenly across all wells of several immunoSEQ 96-well plates, and each plate was treated as a replicate. Each replicate PCR for sorted subsets received about 0.2 ug genomic DNA, equal to about 30,000 T cell genomes. The purified libraries were quantified using a Qubit 3.0 fluorometer, sized with a Bioanalyzer 2100, and then quantified again using the KAPA Library Quantification kit. Each immunoSEQ 96-well plate was sequenced on its own single-read 150-cycle Illumina NextSeq 550 flow cell. The published analysis was carried out like this. Because the immunoSEQ output held only junctional sequences and lacked quality scores, the filtering could not match the filtering applied to full-length reads. Sequences were annotated with PyIR, a Python wrapper for IgBLAST v1.9, using IMGT germline references to assign V/J genes and CDR3. Reads were removed for weak V/J assignments (E-value above 1e-6), missing CDR3, stop codons, out-of-frame junctions, or ambiguous translated residues. V3J clonotypes were defined as sequences sharing an identical inferred V gene, J gene, and CDR3 amino acid sequence. The percentage overlap between two repertoires was calculated by dividing the number of shared unique clonotypes by the size of the smaller repertoire. Repertoire richness was assessed with RTK rarefaction, the Chao1 estimator, and Recon v2.1 estimates of unobserved clonotypes. Generation probabilities were computed with OLGA for all TCRbeta clonotypes obtained by the gDNA method from a handful of donors. TCRdb carries this immuneACCESS record with in-frame sequences only. Its versions omit some clonotypes, under half of them owing to an unresolved V gene in the studies checked, with the rest unexplained. That table gives V, J and clone size, and the DNA gave D and trimming. For this sample the table gives over a million clones, of which 70% to 80% were detected only once. The ten largest clones capture 0.4% to 0.55% of the sample.

The sequence joins TRBV29-1 to TRBJ2-4, with TRBD2 perhaps the D gene, on 7 matching bases. This sequence was found in a man younger than 35 in good health. Some clones in this sample may be carry-over from other donors' samples. Input material: memory CD4+ T cells from PBMCs. The meaning of the sample's cell subset or site label: CD45RA-negative fraction. The DNA is TGCAGCGTTGTCCGGGGGGCAGGAGCCAAAAACATTCAGTACTTC. Translated, it reads CSVVRGAGAKNIQYF.